The 26 T cell receptor beta chains reported below all come from one sample, sequenced in a study of memory CD4+ T cells and cytomegalovirus serostatus (dated 2019 in TCRdb). The method was the immunoSEQ multiplex PCR assay. TCRdb stores this immuneACCESS table with in-frame sequences only. Part of the clones is absent; in the studies checked, under half of the shortfall reflects unresolved V genes, and no reason is known for the rest. The sample contains fewer than 90,000 clones, roughly 80% of them found a single time. 2% to 3% of the sample goes to the ten largest clones. A FACSAria II was used to sort memory CD4+ T cells, defined as single viable CD3+CD4+CD8-CD45RO+ cells. Sequenced input: memory CD4+ T cells from blood. The receptor set was obtained from an adult in good health and CMV-seropositive.

The CDR3 region has the DNA TGTGCCAGCTGCAGGGGCGCGGACACCGGGGAGCTGTTTTTT. This translates into CASCRGADTGELFF. The chain recombines TRBV6-5 with TRBJ2-2; possibly TRBD1 for D (6 bases). The CDR3 spans 14 residues. CDR1 and CDR2 (germline): MNHEY, SVGAGI. Trimming left V 8 bases short and J 3 bases short, with 13 bases between.

V and J are TRBV11-2 and TRBJ1-1; no clear D. The CDR3 covers 14 residues. Germline V gene data show CDR1 as SGHAT and CDR2 as FQNNGV. The V end was cut by 1 base, the J end by 0 bases, with 6 bases between. CDR3 sequence: CASSLGVVNTEAFF. Here the CDR3 DNA reads TGTGCCAGCAGCTTAGGGGTGGTGAACACTGAAGCTTTCTTT.

This sequence joins TRBV28 and TRBJ2-7; 7 bases are shared with TRBD1. The CDR3 length is 16 residues. CDR1 is MDHEN, CDR2 SYDVKM, per germline. Germline trimming cut 5 bases from V and 1 base from J; bases unmatched to any gene: 11. This CDR3 is CASSPTHGTASYEQYF. CDR3 in DNA: TGTGCCAGCAGTCCTACCCACGGGACAGCATCCTACGAGCAGTACTTC. The full variable domain, completed using reference TRBV28 and TRBJ2-7, is DVKVTQSSRYLVKRTGEKVFLECVQDMDHENMFWYRQDPGLGLRLIYFSYDVKMKEKGDIPEGYSVSREKKERFSLILESASTNQTSMYLCASSPTHGTASYEQYFGPGTRLTVT.

The V gene is TRBV11-2, the J gene TRBJ1-5; D possibly corresponds to TRBD1 (5 bases). Trimming left V 1 base short and J 6 bases short, with 10 bases between. The V gene's germline CDR1 is SGHAT and CDR2 FQNNGV. The CDR3 sequence is 14 residues long. The CDR3 region is CASSLGPRGQPQHF. Here the CDR3 DNA reads TGTGCCAGCAGCTTAGGACCGAGGGGTCAGCCCCAGCATTTT.

The chain links TRBV27 to TRBJ1-2; 7 bases are a match to TRBD1. There are 16 residues in the CDR3. Unmatched junction bases numbered 13, after V lost 5 bases and J lost 4 bases. Looked up from germline, CDR1 is MNHEY and CDR2 is SMNVEV (reference sequence). CDR3 amino acids: CASSPNLGQVLYGYTF. CDR3 sequence (DNA): TGTGCCAGCAGTCCAAACCTCGGACAGGTTCTCTATGGCTACACCTTC.

Regarding this clone: At one end the junction does not follow the germline gene, possibly because of a read error. The chain is built from TRBV5-1 and TRBJ2-4; 7 positions agree with TRBD1. This CDR3 contains 13 residues. Germline V gives CDR1 SGHRS, CDR2 YFSETQ. CDR3 sequence (DNA): TGCGCCAGCAGCTTGGTTGGACAGGCAAATCAGGCCTTC. It codes for CASSLVGQANQAF.

The J gene is TRBJ1-5, the V gene TRBV2; D remains unclear. The germline V gene has CDR1 SNHLY and CDR2 FYNNEI. The CDR3 extends over 15 amino acids. The ends were cut back, 7 bases at V and 1 base at J, with 14 bases in the middle. CDR3 loop: CASNPGRASNQPQHF. CDR3 nucleotide sequence: TGTGCCAGCAACCCGGGTCGAGCGAGCAATCAGCCCCAGCATTTT.

The rearrangement uses TRBV19 and TRBJ2-2, with D unresolved. CDR3 length: 15 amino acids. The V and J ends lost 4 bases and 0 bases respectively, with 9 bases between them. Germline V gene data show CDR1 as LNHDA and CDR2 as SQIVND (reference sequence). The CDR3 region is CASSRWTANTGELFF. The CDR3 nucleotides read TGTGCCAGTAGTAGGTGGACGGCGAACACCGGGGAGCTGTTTTTT.

The rearrangement joins TRBV5-1 to TRBJ1-1; TRBD1 matches at 7 bases. V lost 3 bases and J lost 4; bases outside the gene matches: 3. This CDR3 spans 13 amino acids. The germline gives CDR1 SGHRS, CDR2 YFSETQ. The CDR3 spells CASSSTGFTEAFF. The CDR3 nucleotides are TGCGCCAGCAGCTCGACAGGGTTCACTGAAGCTTTCTTT.

The rearrangement joins TRBV13 to TRBJ1-4; D might be TRBD1 (5 bases). This CDR3 has 13 residues. Germline V gene data show CDR1 as PRHDT and CDR2 as FYEKMQ (reference sequence). The V end was cut by 8 bases, the J end by 4 bases, with 11 bases between. The CDR3 nucleotides read TGTGCCAGCTCGTTGGGGGTTAATGAAAAACTGTTTTTT. Encoded protein: CASSLGVNEKLFF.

This clone was counted a single time. This sequence joins TRBV7-8 and TRBJ2-7; TRBD2 is a possible D gene (5 bases). Trimming pared 5 bases from V and 2 bases from J, leaving 10 bases between. The CDR3 consists of 13 residues. Germline V gives CDR1 SGHVS, CDR2 FQNEAQ. CDR3 sequence (DNA): TGTGCCAGCAGCATCGGGATCCCCTACGAGCAGTACGTC. It is translated as CASSIGIPYEQYV.

The V gene is TRBV14, the J gene TRBJ2-5; no reliable D call. Germline-derived CDR1 and CDR2 are SGHDN and FVKESK. V lost 1 base to trimming and J lost 1 base, with 10 bases between them. The CDR3 runs 15 residues. As DNA, the CDR3 is TGTGCCAGCAGCCAAGGTTTCGTTCCCCAAGAGACCCAGTACTTC. Its protein is CASSQGFVPQETQYF.

The rearrangement links TRBV6-5 to TRBJ2-7, with TRBD2 matching 7 bases. Germline V gene lookup returns CDR1 MNHEY and CDR2 SVGAGI. This CDR3 is 13 amino acids long. Trimming removed 4 bases from V and 7 bases from J; junction bases left unmatched: 7. CDR3 loop: CASSFPSRGEQYF. As DNA, the CDR3 is TGTGCCAGCAGTTTCCCGTCGCGGGGGGAGCAGTACTTC.

This clone was counted a few times. The CDR3 DNA sequence: TGTGCCAGCAGCTTAGAAGCAGGGGATGGCTACACCTTC. The encoded protein is CASSLEAGDGYTF. This chain links TRBV7-9 with TRBJ1-2, with D tentatively TRBD1 (6 bases). CDR3 length: 13 residues. CDR1 and CDR2 from the germline V gene are SEHNR and FQNEAQ (reference sequence). Between the trimmed V and J ends, which lost 1 base and 6 bases, there was a span of 9 bases.

The rearrangement links TRBV19 to TRBJ2-1; TRBD2 matches at 11 bases. Germline V lookup: CDR1 LNHDA, CDR2 SQIVND (reference sequence). There are 14 residues in the CDR3. Trimming at V came to 6 bases and at J to 5 bases, leaving 3 bases not matched to a gene. The CDR3 sequence: CASRYSGGDNEQFF. The CDR3 bases are TGTGCCAGTAGATATAGCGGGGGGGACAATGAGCAGTTCTTC.

This clone was found once. This sequence joins TRBV5-1 and TRBJ2-3; no reliable D call. CDR3 length: 12 residues. V was clipped by 4 bases and J by 3 bases, with 6 bases between them. Per germline, CDR1 SGHRS and CDR2 YFSETQ. The CDR3 protein is CASSPRTDTQYF. The CDR3 bases are TGCGCCAGCAGCCCGCGAACAGATACGCAGTATTTT.

The J gene is TRBJ2-2, the V gene TRBV5-1; TRBD2 agrees at 9 bases. V lost 3 bases to trimming and J lost 5 bases; unmatched junction nucleotides: 8. Germline lookup yields CDR1 SGHRS and CDR2 YFSETQ. This CDR3 spans 16 amino acids. CDR3 DNA sequence: TGCGCCAGCAGCTCCCGGAGACTAGCGGATACCGGGGAGCTGTTTTTT. It yields the protein CASSSRRLADTGELFF.

This clone was picked up one time. The chain carries TRBV6-6 and TRBJ1-1; the D is unclear. This CDR3 has 16 residues. The V end was cut by 2 bases, the J end by 0 bases, with 13 bases between. Germline-derived CDR1 and CDR2 are MNHNY and SVGAGI (reference sequence). The CDR3 DNA reads TGTGCCAGCAGTTACGGTCGTGGGGTGATGAACACTGAAGCTTTCTTT. This gives the protein CASSYGRGVMNTEAFF.

A remark on this clone: Compared with germline, one end of the junction differs, possibly owing to a read error. V gene TRBV5-1 combines with J gene TRBJ2-5, with D maybe TRBD1 (6 bases). This CDR3 comprises 11 residues. Looked up from germline, CDR1 is SGHRS and CDR2 is YFSETQ. The CDR3: CASSFGTGLNF. The CDR3 DNA sequence: TGCGCCAGCAGCTTTGGAACAGGGTTGAACTTC.

The DNA for the CDR3 is TGTGCCAGCAGTATACAGGGAGGGGATGGCTACACCTTC. Translated: CASSIQGGDGYTF. The chain recombines TRBV27 with TRBJ1-2; D possibly corresponds to TRBD1 (6 bases). The CDR3 has 13 residues. Trimming stripped 5 bases from V and 6 bases from J, with 13 bases between. Per germline, CDR1 MNHEY and CDR2 SMNVEV (reference sequence).

The genes are TRBV4-1 and TRBJ1-2; 12 bases map to TRBD1. Trimming removed 0 bases from V and 2 bases from J; junction bases left unmatched: 7. Germline CDR1 reads MGHRA; CDR2 reads YSYEKL. The CDR3 contains 18 residues. The CDR3 DNA sequence: TGCGCCAGCAGCCAAGAAAATTTGGGGACAGGGGGCAACTATGGCTACACCTTC. Protein sequence: CASSQENLGTGGNYGYTF.

This clone is deemed medium-sized. The V and J genes are TRBV6-1 and TRBJ1-1, with D possibly TRBD1 on 5 matching bases. The CDR3 extends over 14 amino acids. Looked up from germline, CDR1 is MNHNS and CDR2 is SASEGT. Trimming took off 6 bases at V and 4 bases at J, with 15 bases between the two ends. The DNA of the CDR3 is TGTGCCAGCAGAAATTCGGGGGGGGTCACTGAAGCTTTCTTT. This codes for CASRNSGGVTEAFF.

The chain carries TRBV18 and TRBJ2-7; D is undetermined. The CDR3 is made up of 13 amino acids. Germline V gives CDR1 KGHSH, CDR2 LQKENI. The V and J ends lost 3 bases and 2 bases respectively, with 8 bases between them. DNA of the CDR3: TGTGCCAGCTCACCCCAAGGCGCCTACGAGCAGTACTTC. It is translated as CASSPQGAYEQYF.

The gene calls are TRBV6-5 and TRBJ1-2, with no clear D. There are 11 residues in the CDR3. CDR1 and CDR2 (germline): MNHEY, SVGAGI. Trimming left V 6 bases short and J 4 bases short, with 6 bases between. The CDR3 loop is CASRVGYGYTF. CDR3 nucleotides: TGTGCCAGCAGGGTCGGCTATGGCTACACCTTC.

The chain recombines TRBV18 with TRBJ1-4; no firm D call. CDR3 length equals 13 residues. Trimming stripped 2 bases from V and 8 bases from J, with 9 bases between. Germline V gene data show CDR1 as KGHSH and CDR2 as LQKENI. Written as DNA, the CDR3 is TGTGCCAGCTCACCATCGGTCCAGGAAAAACTGTTTTTT. Protein: CASSPSVQEKLFF.

The genes are TRBV10-3 and TRBJ1-2; 8 nucleotides match TRBD1. Germline assignment: CDR1 ENHRY and CDR2 SYGVKD. CDR3 size: 11 residues. V trimming: 9 bases; J trimming: 6 bases; junction bases outside the gene matches: 3. The chain's CDR3 is CAIATGDGYTF. CDR3 nucleotide sequence: TGTGCCATAGCGACAGGGGATGGCTACACCTTC.